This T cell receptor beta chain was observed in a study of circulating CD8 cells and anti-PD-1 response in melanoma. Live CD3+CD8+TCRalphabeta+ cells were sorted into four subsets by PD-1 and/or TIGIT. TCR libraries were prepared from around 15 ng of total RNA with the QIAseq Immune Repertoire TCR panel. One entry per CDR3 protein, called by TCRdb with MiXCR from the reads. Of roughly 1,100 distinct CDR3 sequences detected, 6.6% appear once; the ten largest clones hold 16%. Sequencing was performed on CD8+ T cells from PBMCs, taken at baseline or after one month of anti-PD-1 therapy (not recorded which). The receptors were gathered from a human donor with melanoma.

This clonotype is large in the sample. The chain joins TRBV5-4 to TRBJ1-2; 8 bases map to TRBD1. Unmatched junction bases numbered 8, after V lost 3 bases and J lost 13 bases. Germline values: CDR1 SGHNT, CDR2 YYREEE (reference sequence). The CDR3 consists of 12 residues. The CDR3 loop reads CASSWGTGRATF. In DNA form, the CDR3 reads TGTGCCAGCAGCTGGGGGACAGGCAGGGCCACCTTC.